This TCR beta chain stems from a study of blood T cells in healthy people across ages. Study-level points and caveats: Older age coincided with a roughly linear decline in TCR beta diversity per million T cells.

CDR1 and CDR2 (germline): SEHNR, FQNEAQ (reference sequence). Germline trimming cut 4 bases from V and 5 bases from J; bases unmatched to any gene: 15. This CDR3 has 19 residues. Primers used in a second PCR of roughly 6 to 12 cycles were a sample-barcoded 5' primer and a J-beta primer mix. With 12 random nucleotides, a template-switch adaptor tagged each individual cDNA molecule. Per-sample output comprised a minimum of 2.5 million paired-end reads containing CDR3. TCRdb reprocessed the 5' RACE reads via MiXCR and lists one record per CDR3 protein. The table shows about 1.4 million distinct CDR3 sequences, with 55% to 75% occurring only once. This clonotype was seen more than once but under ten times. Antigen unknown. Total RNA amounts of at least 6 micrograms were extracted per sample.

V gene TRBV7-9 combines with J gene TRBJ2-3; 13 bases are shared with TRBD2. The source material was blood. The receptor was isolated from a young man in good health. The CDR3 coding sequence is TGTGCCAGCAGCTCCGCCGGTCTACTAGCGGGGGGGCCGGGAGATACGCAGTATTTT. It codes for CASSSAGLLAGGPGDTQYF.